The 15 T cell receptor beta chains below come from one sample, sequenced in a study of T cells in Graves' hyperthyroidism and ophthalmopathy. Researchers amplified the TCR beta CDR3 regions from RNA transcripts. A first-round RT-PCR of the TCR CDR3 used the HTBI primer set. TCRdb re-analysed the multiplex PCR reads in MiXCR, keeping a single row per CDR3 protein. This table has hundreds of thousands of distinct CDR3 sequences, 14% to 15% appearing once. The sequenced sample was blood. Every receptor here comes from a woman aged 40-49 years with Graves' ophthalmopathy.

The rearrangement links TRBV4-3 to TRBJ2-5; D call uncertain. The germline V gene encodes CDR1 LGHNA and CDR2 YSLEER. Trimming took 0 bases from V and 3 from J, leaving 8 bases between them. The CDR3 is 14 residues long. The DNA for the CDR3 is TGCGCCAGCAGCCAAGATATTGCAGAAGAGACCCAGTACTTC. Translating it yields CASSQDIAEETQYF.

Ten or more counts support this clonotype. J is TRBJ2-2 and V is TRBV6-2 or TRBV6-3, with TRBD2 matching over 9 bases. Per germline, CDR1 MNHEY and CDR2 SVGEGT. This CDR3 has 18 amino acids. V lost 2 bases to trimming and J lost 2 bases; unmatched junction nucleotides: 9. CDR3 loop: CASSYDVLREGNTGELFF. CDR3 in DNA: TGTGCCAGCAGTTACGATGTCTTGCGGGAGGGTAACACCGGGGAGCTGTTTTTT.

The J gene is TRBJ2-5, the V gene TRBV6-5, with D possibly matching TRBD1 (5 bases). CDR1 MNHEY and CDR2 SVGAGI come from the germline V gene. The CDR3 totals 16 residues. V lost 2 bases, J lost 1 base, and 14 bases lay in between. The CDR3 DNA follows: TGTGCCAGCAGTTACGTCAGGGTGAGAGCCCAAGAGACCCAGTACTTC. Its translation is CASSYVRVRAQETQYF.

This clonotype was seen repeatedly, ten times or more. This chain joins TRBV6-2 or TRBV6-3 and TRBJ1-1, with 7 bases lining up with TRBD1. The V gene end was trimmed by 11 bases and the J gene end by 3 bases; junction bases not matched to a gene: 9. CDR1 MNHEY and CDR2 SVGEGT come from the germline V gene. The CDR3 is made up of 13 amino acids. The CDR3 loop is CASKDREHTEAFF. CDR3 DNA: TGTGCCTCAAAAGACAGGGAGCACACTGAAGCTTTCTTT.

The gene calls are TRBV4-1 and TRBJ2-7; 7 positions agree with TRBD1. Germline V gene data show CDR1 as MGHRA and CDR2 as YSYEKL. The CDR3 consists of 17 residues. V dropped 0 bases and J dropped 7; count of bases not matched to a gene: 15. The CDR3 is CASSQEGTTTGRKEQYF. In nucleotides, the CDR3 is TGCGCCAGCAGCCAAGAGGGCACAACGACAGGGCGTAAAGAGCAGTACTTC.

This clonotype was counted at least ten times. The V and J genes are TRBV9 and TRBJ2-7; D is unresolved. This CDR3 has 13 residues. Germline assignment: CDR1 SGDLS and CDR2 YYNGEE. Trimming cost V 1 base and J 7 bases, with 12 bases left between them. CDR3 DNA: TGTGCCAGCAGCGTATCTTCCGTTCGGGAGCAGTACTTC. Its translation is CASSVSSVREQYF. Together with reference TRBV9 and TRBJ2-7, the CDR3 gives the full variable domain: DSGVTQTPKHLITATGQRVTLRCSPRSGDLSVYWYQQSLDQGLQFLIQYYNGEERAKGNILERFSAQQFPDLHSELNLSSLELGDSALYFCASSVSSVREQYFGPGTRLTVT.

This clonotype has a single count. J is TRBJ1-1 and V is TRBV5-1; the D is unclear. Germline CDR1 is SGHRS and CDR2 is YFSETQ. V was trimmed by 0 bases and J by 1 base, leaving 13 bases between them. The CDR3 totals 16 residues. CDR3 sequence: CASSLDPDGKNTEAFF. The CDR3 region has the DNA TGCGCCAGCAGCTTGGACCCCGACGGGAAGAACACTGAAGCTTTCTTT.

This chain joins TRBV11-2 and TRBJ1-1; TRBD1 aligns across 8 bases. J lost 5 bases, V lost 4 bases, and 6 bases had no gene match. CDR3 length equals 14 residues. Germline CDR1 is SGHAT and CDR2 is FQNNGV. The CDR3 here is CASSSQGGGTEAFF. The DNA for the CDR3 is TGTGCCAGCAGCTCACAGGGGGGGGGAACTGAAGCTTTCTTT.

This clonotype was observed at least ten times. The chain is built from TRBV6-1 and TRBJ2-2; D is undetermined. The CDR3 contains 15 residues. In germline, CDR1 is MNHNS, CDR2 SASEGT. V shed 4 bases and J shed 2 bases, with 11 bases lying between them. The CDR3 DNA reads TGTGCCAGCAGTGCACCTATCCAAAACACCGGGGAGCTGTTTTTT. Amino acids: CASSAPIQNTGELFF.

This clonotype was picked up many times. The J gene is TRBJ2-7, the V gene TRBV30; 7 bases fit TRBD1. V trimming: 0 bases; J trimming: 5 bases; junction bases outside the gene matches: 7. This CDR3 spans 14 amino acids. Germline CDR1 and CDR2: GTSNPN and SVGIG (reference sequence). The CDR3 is CAWSVGAQGDEQYF. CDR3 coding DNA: TGTGCCTGGAGTGTAGGGGCCCAGGGGGACGAGCAGTACTTC.

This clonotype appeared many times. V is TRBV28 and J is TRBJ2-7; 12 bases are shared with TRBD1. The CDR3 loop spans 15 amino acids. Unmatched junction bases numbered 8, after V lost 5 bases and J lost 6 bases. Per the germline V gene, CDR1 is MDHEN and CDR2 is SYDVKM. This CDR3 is CASSRGGTGGTEQYF. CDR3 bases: TGTGCCAGCAGTCGCGGGGGGACAGGGGGCACCGAGCAGTACTTC.

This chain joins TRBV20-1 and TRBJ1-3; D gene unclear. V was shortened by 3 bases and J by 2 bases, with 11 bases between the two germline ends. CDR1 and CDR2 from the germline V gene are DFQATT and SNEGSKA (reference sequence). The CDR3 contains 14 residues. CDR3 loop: CSARTPLAGNTIYF. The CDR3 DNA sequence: TGCAGTGCTAGGACCCCACTGGCTGGAAACACCATATATTTT.

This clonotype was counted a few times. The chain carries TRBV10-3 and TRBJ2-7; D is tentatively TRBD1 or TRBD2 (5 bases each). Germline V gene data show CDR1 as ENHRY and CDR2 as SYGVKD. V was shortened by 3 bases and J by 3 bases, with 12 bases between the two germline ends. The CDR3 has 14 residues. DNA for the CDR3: TGTGCCATCAGTGAAAGGGGACCAAACTACGAGCAGTACTTC. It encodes CAISERGPNYEQYF.

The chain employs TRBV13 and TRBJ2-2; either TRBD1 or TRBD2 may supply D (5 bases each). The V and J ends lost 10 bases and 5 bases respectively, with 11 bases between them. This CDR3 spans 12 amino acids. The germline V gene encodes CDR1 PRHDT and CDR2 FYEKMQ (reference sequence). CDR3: CAIGADTGELFF. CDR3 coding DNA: TGTGCCATCGGGGCGGATACCGGGGAGCTGTTTTTT.

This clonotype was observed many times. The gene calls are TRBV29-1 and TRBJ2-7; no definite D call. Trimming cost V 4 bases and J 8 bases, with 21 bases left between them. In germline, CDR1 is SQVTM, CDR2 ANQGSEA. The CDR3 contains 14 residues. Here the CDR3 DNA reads TGCAGCGTTGCCAATAACGTGGCGTCCTCTAAGCAGTACTTC. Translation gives CSVANNVASSKQYF.